This TCR beta chain was observed in a study of CD8 T cells in Susac syndrome. Random-hexamer reverse transcription was applied to roughly 0.5 to 1 ug RNA. Amplification of TCR beta CDR3 by immunoSEQ multiplex PCR spanned 54 Vbeta and 13 Jbeta. TCRdb fed the immunoSEQ multiplex PCR reads into MiXCR, producing one record per CDR3 protein. Here the sample spans 160,000 or so distinct CDR3 sequences, approximately 93% being singletons. In germline, CDR1 is MNHNY, CDR2 SVGAGI (reference sequence). V lost 6 bases and J 1 base, leaving 12 bases between the germline ends. CDR3 length: 14 residues. The gene calls are TRBV6-6 and TRBJ1-1, with D possibly matching TRBD1 (6 bases). This TCR came from a human donor with multiple sclerosis. Source material: CD4+ T cells from PBMCs. The CDR3 DNA is TGTGCCAGCAGAAGGACAGACGAGAACACTGAAGCTTTCTTT. This sequence encodes CASRRTDENTEAFF.